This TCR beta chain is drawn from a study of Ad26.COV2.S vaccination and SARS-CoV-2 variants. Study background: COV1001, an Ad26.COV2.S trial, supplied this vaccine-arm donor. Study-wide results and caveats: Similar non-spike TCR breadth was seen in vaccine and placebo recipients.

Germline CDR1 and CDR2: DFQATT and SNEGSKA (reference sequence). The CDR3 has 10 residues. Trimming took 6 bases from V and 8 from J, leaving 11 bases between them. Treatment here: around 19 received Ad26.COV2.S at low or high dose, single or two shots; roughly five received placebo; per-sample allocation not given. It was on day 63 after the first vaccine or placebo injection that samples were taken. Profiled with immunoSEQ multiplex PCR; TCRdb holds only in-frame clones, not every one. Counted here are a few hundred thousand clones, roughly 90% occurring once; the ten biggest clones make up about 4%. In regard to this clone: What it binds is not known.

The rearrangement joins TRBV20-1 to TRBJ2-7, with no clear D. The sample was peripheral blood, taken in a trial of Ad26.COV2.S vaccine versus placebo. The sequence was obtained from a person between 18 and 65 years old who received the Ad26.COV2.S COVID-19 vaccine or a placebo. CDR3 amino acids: CSALELQQYF. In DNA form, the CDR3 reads TGCAGTGCCCTGGAGCTACAGCAGTACTTC.